One TCR beta chain is described in this entry. There is no known antigen for this receptor. No much larger clone exists at a distance of one base, and base qualities are not known. The data are from a study of persistence of HIV-infected CD4 T cells (TCRdb year 2020). About the full investigation: The median time participants had been on suppressive ART was roughly eight years. The clonality of all cells in each sorted population was assessed by TCRbeta sequencing, whereas the clonality of infected cells was assessed by proviral sequencing. CMV- and HIV-1 Gag-responding CD4+ T cells were isolated from ART-treated individuals so that antigen-driven clonal expansion of HIV-1-infected cells could be examined. Apart from two participants who underwent leukapheresis at a single time point, peripheral blood samples of up to about 180 mL were collected from participants at multiple time points. For the TCR cluster analysis across participants, 8 or 9 participants were included for CMV and more than five participants for Gag. Results and caveats for the whole study, not just this receptor: Because the TCR analyses were done in bulk, restricting them to just the rare CMV-responding cells that actually carried HIV-1 proviruses was not possible. Antigen-responding cells were enriched for degenerate expanded CDR3beta sequences, which suggests convergent selection of CD4+ responses to CMV and Gag. TCRbeta richness in CMV- and Gag-responding cells was significantly lower than in anti-CD3/anti-CD28-responding cells; CMV-responding cells had higher oligoclonality than CD3/CD28-stimulated and Gag-responding cells. A correlation was observed between TCR oligoclonality and proviral oligoclonality within the same sorted populations. Only a small number of individuals took part in the study, and only a limited range of antigens was tested.

This specimen's treatment or condition label, per the study, means: suppressive antiretroviral therapy. A pool of overlapping HIV-1 Gag 15-mer peptides, at 0.75 to 1 ug per peptide per mL, was used to stimulate the cells. Responding CD4+ T cells were sorted on the basis of upregulation of both CD40 ligand and CD69. Participants were HIV-1-infected adults who started suppressive ART during chronic infection. For at least 4 years, the participants' plasma HIV-1 RNA had been undetectable, below 50 copies/mL. To be included, a participant needed positive CMV serology and a CD4+ T cell count above 400 cells/uL. Before stimulation, PBMCs were isolated using density centrifugation and then depleted of CD8+ T cells. CD8-depleted PBMCs were stimulated for about 17 hours with anti-CD28/CD49d costimulation, CD40-blocking antibody and enfuvirtide to prevent new infections. Cell sorting was done on a Beckman Coulter MoFlo Legacy or XDP sorter, and dead cells were excluded with propidium iodide. Genomic DNA was extracted with the QIAamp DNA Mini Kit for samples above one million cells, otherwise with the Quick-DNA Microprep Kit.

The immunoSEQ hsTCRB assay version 4, run in survey mode, was used to sequence TCRbeta repertoires from genomic DNA. Genomic DNA was diluted to 8 to 10 ng/uL, using up to 1 ug per sample for TCRbeta sequencing. The authors' analysis ran thus. Analysis of the TCRbeta data was done in ImmunoSeq Analyzer 3.0, and diversity was computed on productive nucleotide rearrangements. Using the Immunarch R package, the improved Chao index served to estimate lower-bound TCR diversity and the Gini coefficient served to estimate clonality. Different nucleotide rearrangements encoding the same CDR3beta amino acid sequence were treated as distinct clonotypes. TCRbeta sequences significantly enriched in antigen-responding cells relative to anti-CD3/anti-CD28-activated cells were identified by differential abundance analysis. GLIPH2 clustered TCRs by predicted peptide-MHC specificity, both within individual participants and across merged participant data sets. What TCRdb holds here is the immuneACCESS table cut down to in-frame rearrangements. Part of the clones is not present; checked against another copy, under half of the missing clones reflect an unresolved V gene, and the others are unexplained. That table supplies the V and J calls and clone size; D and trimming were determined from the DNA. The sample data list some 13,000 clones, and around 66% of these were observed just once. The ten largest clones represent 6.9% of the sample.

This TCR was sampled from an adult man with HIV who was CMV-seropositive. Sequences were derived from CD4+ T cells sorted from PBMCs after approximately 20-hour stimulation, sampled from a patient who received antiretroviral therapy. The cell subset or site label for this specimen denotes: CD40L+CD69+ CD4 T cells responding to HIV-1 Gag peptides.

CDR3 region: CASSLRDGQGNTF. The DNA is TGTGCCAGTAGTCTTAGGGACGGACAGGGGAACACCTTC. The sequence joins TRBV19 to TRBJ1-2, with 9 junctional bases fitting TRBD1. Reading the germline V gene (reference sequence) gives CDR1 LNHDA and CDR2 SQIVND. The CDR3, from cysteine to phenylalanine, totals 13 residues. The entry retains the CDR3 DNA only, 39 bases that are in frame from base 1. Trimming accounts for 5 bases at V and 12 bases at J, while the number of junction bases matched to no gene is 10.